The 22 T cell receptor beta chains listed next were all sequenced from one sample in a study of blood T cell repertoires in COVID-19. This table comes from immunoSEQ multiplex PCR, and its TCRdb copy is limited to in-frame clones, with some not included. This sample has 200,000 to 250,000 clones, with about 90% found just once. The sample taken for sequencing was peripheral blood. The receptors were sampled from a middle-aged man with active or convalescent COVID-19.

V is TRBV3-1 (or the pseudogene TRBV3-2) and J is TRBJ1-2, with TRBD1 as a possible D gene (6 bases). The ends were cut back, 3 bases at V and 6 bases at J, with 11 bases in the middle. The length of the CDR3 is 13 residues. CDR1 LGHDT and CDR2 YNNKEL come from the germline V gene (reference sequence). This chain's CDR3 is CASSHTGSNGYTF. In DNA form, the CDR3 reads TGTGCCAGCAGCCACACAGGGTCCAATGGCTACACCTTC.

The V call is TRBV19, the J call TRBJ2-5, with 9 nucleotides matching TRBD1. Germline V lookup: CDR1 LNHDA, CDR2 SQIVND (reference sequence). V gave up 6 bases and J gave up 0 bases; unmatched junction bases: 5. The CDR3 contains 15 residues. The CDR3, as DNA: TGTGCCAGTAGACACAGGGGGCTGAACCAAGAGACCCAGTACTTC. Protein product: CASRHRGLNQETQYF.

The chain links TRBV18 to TRBJ1-1; a weak D match, TRBD1 (5 bases). The V end was cut by 5 bases, the J end by 0 bases, with 16 bases between. The CDR3 is 16 residues long. Germline values: CDR1 KGHSH, CDR2 LQKENI. CDR3 in amino acids: CASSATRDSLNTEAFF. CDR3 coding DNA: TGTGCCAGCTCAGCTACTCGTGACAGTTTGAACACTGAAGCTTTCTTT.

CDR3 DNA: TGTGCCACCTGGGCCGGCTCTGGAAACACCATATATTTT. Translated: CATWAGSGNTIYF. The rearrangement joins TRBV30 to TRBJ1-3; D is uncertain. CDR1 is GTSNPN, CDR2 SVGIG, per germline (reference sequence). Trimming took 8 bases from V and 0 from J, leaving 11 bases between them. CDR3 length: 13 amino acids.

V usage is TRBV5-1 and J usage is TRBJ2-5; 9 bases map to TRBD1. V was pared by 4 bases and J by 5 bases, with 6 bases of the junction left unmatched. Germline V gene data show CDR1 as SGHRS and CDR2 as YFSETQ. The CDR3 sequence is 14 residues long. The CDR3 DNA reads as TGCGCCAGCAGCAAGGGACAGGGAAGCGAGACCCAGTACTTC. It codes for CASSKGQGSETQYF. The entire variable domain, with the rest obtained from reference TRBV5-1 and TRBJ2-5, is as follows: KAGVTQTPRYLIKTRGQQVTLSCSPISGHRSVSWYQQTPGQGLQFLFEYFSETQRNKGNFPGRFSGRQFSNSRSEMNVSTLELGDSALYLCASSKGQGSETQYFGPGTRLLVL.

V and J are TRBV19 and TRBJ2-1, with TRBD2 matching 10 bases. Per germline, CDR1 LNHDA and CDR2 SQIVND (reference sequence). With 3 bases clipped from V and 8 bases from J, the junction kept 7 bases outside the gene matches. The CDR3 totals 15 residues. The CDR3 protein is CASSMKGLALDEQFF. In DNA, the CDR3 is TGTGCCAGTAGTATGAAGGGACTAGCGCTCGATGAGCAGTTCTTC.

This clone was observed a few times. This rearrangement joins TRBV27 to TRBJ1-1; 10 nucleotides align to TRBD1. Trimming removed 10 bases from V and 5 bases from J; junction bases left unmatched: 7. The germline V gene has CDR1 MNHEY and CDR2 SMNVEV (reference sequence). The CDR3 has 13 amino acids. This CDR3 reads CATRGQGWTEAFF. CDR3 DNA sequence: TGTGCCACCCGGGGACAGGGGTGGACTGAAGCTTTCTTT.

V gene TRBV3-1 (or the pseudogene TRBV3-2) combines with J gene TRBJ2-4; 16 bases are shared with TRBD2. CDR1 is LGHDT and CDR2 is YNNKEL in the germline V gene (reference sequence). This CDR3 has 15 residues. V gave up 6 bases and J gave up 8 bases; unmatched junction bases: 4. The CDR3 coding sequence is TGTGCCAGCAGGGAGGGACTAGCGGGAGGGGACATTCAGTACTTC. This translates into CASREGLAGGDIQYF.

The chain joins TRBV5-1 to TRBJ1-4; maybe TRBD1 (5 bases). V was pared by 4 bases and J by 3 bases, with 10 bases between. CDR3 length: 14 residues. Germline CDR1 reads SGHRS; CDR2 reads YFSETQ. The CDR3 loop is CASSQDSSNEKLFF. In DNA form, the CDR3 reads TGCGCCAGCAGCCAAGACAGCTCTAATGAAAAACTGTTTTTT. The full variable domain, with the rest looked up from reference TRBV5-1 and TRBJ1-4, is KAGVTQTPRYLIKTRGQQVTLSCSPISGHRSVSWYQQTPGQGLQFLFEYFSETQRNKGNFPGRFSGRQFSNSRSEMNVSTLELGDSALYLCASSQDSSNEKLFFGSGTQLSVL.

The genes are TRBV6-5 and TRBJ1-5; perhaps TRBD1 as D (6 bases). Germline CDR1 and CDR2: MNHEY and SVGAGI. Trimming took 7 bases from V and 3 from J, leaving 13 bases between them. The CDR3 contains 14 residues. DNA for the CDR3: TGTGCCAGCATAAAGGACAGAGCCAATCAGCCCCAGCATTTT. Residues: CASIKDRANQPQHF.

V and J are TRBV19 and TRBJ1-2, with D perhaps TRBD1 (6 bases). Germline CDR1 is LNHDA and CDR2 is SQIVND (reference sequence). The V end lost 2 bases, the J end lost 7 bases, and 11 bases lay between the germline ends. The CDR3 totals 13 residues. As DNA, the CDR3 is TGTGCCAGTAGTATACAGGGGAAAGGTGGCTACACCTTC. Protein product: CASSIQGKGGYTF.

This chain uses TRBV30 with TRBJ2-1; 11 nucleotides agree with TRBD1. The ends lost 2 bases at V and 5 bases at J; junction bases unmatched: 8. CDR1 is GTSNPN, CDR2 SVGIG, per germline (reference sequence). The CDR3 has 16 amino acids. The CDR3 loop reads CAWSSPGQGVNNEQFF. For the CDR3, the DNA is TGTGCCTGGAGTTCACCGGGACAGGGGGTTAACAATGAGCAGTTCTTC.

The chain has TRBV5-1 and TRBJ2-7, with D perhaps TRBD2 (6 bases). Germline V gene sequence: CDR1 SGHRS, CDR2 YFSETQ. The CDR3 totals 17 residues. The ends were cut back, 0 bases at V and 4 bases at J, with 20 bases in the middle. The CDR3 sequence is CASSLGGGANTLYEQYF. DNA for the CDR3: TGCGCCAGCAGCTTGGGAGGAGGGGCCAATACCCTTTACGAGCAGTACTTC.

This chain joins TRBV7-9 and TRBJ1-6; 9 bases line up with TRBD1. Germline V gene sequence: CDR1 SEHNR, CDR2 FQNEAQ (reference sequence). The CDR3 is 17 residues long. The V segment lost 3 bases and the J segment 7 bases; nucleotides outside the gene matches: 10. CDR3 sequence reads: CASSFPAWTGANSPLHF. In nucleotides, the CDR3 is TGTGCCAGCAGCTTCCCCGCTTGGACAGGGGCCAATTCACCCCTCCACTTT. The complete variable domain, with remaining parts taken from reference TRBV7-9 and TRBJ1-6, reads DTGVSQNPRHKITKRGQNVTFRCDPISEHNRLYWYRQTLGQGPEFLTYFQNEAQLEKSRLLSDRFSAERPKGSFSTLEIQRTEQGDSAMYLCASSFPAWTGANSPLHFGNGTRLTVT.

Concerning this clone itself: Germline and junction disagree at one end, which may indicate a read error. V and J are TRBV25-1 and TRBJ1-3; 8 bases fit TRBD1. CDR3 length equals 15 residues. Germline V gene data show CDR1 as MGHDK and CDR2 as SYGVNS. The CDR3, as DNA: TGTGCCAGCAGTGCATCGAAACAGGGGGGAACCACCATATATTTT. Translated, it gives CASSASKQGGTTIYF.

V and J are TRBV21-1 and TRBJ2-7; the table's D call of TRBD1 was not tested on the DNA. TRBV21-1 counts as a pseudogene. The CDR3 covers 15 residues. The CDR3 sequence is CASSNGRGQAYEQYF. In nucleotides, the CDR3 is TGTGCCAGCAGCAATGGCAGAGGACAGGCCTACGAGCAGTACTTC.

This clone was found a few times. The chain couples TRBV7-8 to TRBJ2-3; TRBD2 aligns across 13 bases. The length of the CDR3 is 14 residues. CDR1 is SGHVS and CDR2 is FQNEAQ in the germline V gene. Trimming removed 6 bases from V and 5 bases from J; junction bases left unmatched: 2. The CDR3 is CASRGLAGQDTQYF. Here the CDR3 DNA reads TGTGCCAGCAGGGGACTAGCGGGACAAGATACGCAGTATTTT.

A single count supports this clone. The chain links TRBV30 to TRBJ1-2; 7 nucleotides agree with TRBD1. The J segment lost 7 bases and the V segment lost 1 base, leaving 3 bases of the junction unmatched. Germline V gene sequence: CDR1 GTSNPN, CDR2 SVGIG (reference sequence). This CDR3 contains 12 residues. The CDR3 sequence: CAWSDRGRGYTF. DNA for the CDR3: TGTGCCTGGAGTGACAGGGGTCGTGGCTACACCTTC.

The V gene is TRBV3-1 (or the pseudogene TRBV3-2), the J gene TRBJ2-7; TRBD2 agrees at 7 bases. The CDR3 loop spans 16 amino acids. CDR1 and CDR2 (germline): LGHDT, YNNKEL (reference sequence). J lost 1 base, V lost 1 base, and 7 bases had no gene match. The DNA of the CDR3 is TGTGCCAGCAGCCAAGGGGTGCTAGCGGCGTCCTACGAGCAGTACTTC. This translates into CASSQGVLAASYEQYF.

This chain links TRBV27 with TRBJ1-5; 11 nucleotides line up with TRBD1. CDR3 length: 15 amino acids. Germline V lookup: CDR1 MNHEY, CDR2 SMNVEV (reference sequence). The ends lost 6 bases at V and 3 bases at J; junction bases unmatched: 4. The CDR3 protein is CASRKDRGPNQPQHF. CDR3 coding DNA: TGTGCCAGCAGGAAGGACAGGGGGCCCAATCAGCCCCAGCATTTT.

The chain has TRBV5-1 and TRBJ2-3; maybe TRBD2 (5 bases). The V gene lost 0 bases and the J gene lost 1 base, with 9 bases spanning the gap. The germline V gene encodes CDR1 SGHRS and CDR2 YFSETQ. The CDR3 consists of 15 residues. For the CDR3, the DNA is TGCGCCAGCAGCTTGGAAGAGCGGCGCACAGATACGCAGTATTTT. It is translated as CASSLEERRTDTQYF. Variable domain in full (rest from reference TRBV5-1 and TRBJ2-3): KAGVTQTPRYLIKTRGQQVTLSCSPISGHRSVSWYQQTPGQGLQFLFEYFSETQRNKGNFPGRFSGRQFSNSRSEMNVSTLELGDSALYLCASSLEERRTDTQYFGPGTRLTVL.

Notes on this clone: Other DNA sequences in this sample translate to the same CDR3. The chain couples TRBV28 to TRBJ1-3; weak D call: TRBD1 (6 bases). V was shortened by 4 bases and J by 1 base, with 8 bases between the two germline ends. The CDR3 sequence is 14 residues long. The germline V gene encodes CDR1 MDHEN and CDR2 SYDVKM. The CDR3 here is CASSSTGSGNTIYF. The CDR3 nucleotides read TGTGCCAGCAGTTCGACAGGTTCTGGAAACACCATATATTTT.